The clone carrying this T cell receptor (beta chain) showed up just a few times. Trimming cost V 0 bases and J 4 bases, with 8 bases left between them. This CDR3 region has 14 residues. CDR1 and CDR2 from the germline V gene are SGHRS and YFSETQ. The protocol was immunoSEQ multiplex PCR, while the TCRdb copy is restricted to in-frame clones and leaves out a portion. Of 150,000 to 160,000 clones in the sample, approximately 80% were seen once. This sample is drawn from a study of blood T cell repertoires in COVID-19. Study information: The United States, Italy and Spain supplied acute and convalescent COVID-19 samples. Sources were T cells, B-cell-depleted T cells, or PBMCs; the material itself was cDNA or gDNA.

The Seattle site enrolled patients during active infection and followed them longitudinally. The sample consisted of peripheral blood. This rearrangement joins TRBV5-1 to TRBJ2-1; D perhaps matches TRBD1 (6 bases). The clonotype was recovered from a woman aged 55-69 years with COVID-19, enrolled during active disease. CDR3 coding DNA: TGCGCCAGCAGCTTGGGGACAGTTTACAATGAGCAGTTCTTC. The encoded protein is CASSLGTVYNEQFF.